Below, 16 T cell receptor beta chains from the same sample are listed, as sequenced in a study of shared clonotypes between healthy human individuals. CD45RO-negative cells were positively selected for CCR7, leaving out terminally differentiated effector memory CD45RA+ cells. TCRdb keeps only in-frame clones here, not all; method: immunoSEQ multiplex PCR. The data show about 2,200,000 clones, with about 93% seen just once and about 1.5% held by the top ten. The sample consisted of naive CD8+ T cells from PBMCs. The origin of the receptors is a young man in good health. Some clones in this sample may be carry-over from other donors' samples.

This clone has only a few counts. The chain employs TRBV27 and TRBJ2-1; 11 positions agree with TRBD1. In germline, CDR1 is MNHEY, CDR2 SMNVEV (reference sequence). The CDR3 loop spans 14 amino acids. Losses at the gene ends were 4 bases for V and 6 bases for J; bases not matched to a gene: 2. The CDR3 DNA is TGTGCCAGCAGTTCCGGGACAGGGGGCAATGAGCAGTTCTTC. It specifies CASSSGTGGNEQFF.

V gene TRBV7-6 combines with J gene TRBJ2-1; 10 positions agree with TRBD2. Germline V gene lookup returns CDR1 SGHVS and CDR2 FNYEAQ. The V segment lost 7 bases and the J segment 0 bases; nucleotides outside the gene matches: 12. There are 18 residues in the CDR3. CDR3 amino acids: CASTLGLAGESSYNEQFF. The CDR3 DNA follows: TGTGCCAGCACCTTGGGGCTAGCGGGGGAAAGCTCCTACAATGAGCAGTTCTTC.

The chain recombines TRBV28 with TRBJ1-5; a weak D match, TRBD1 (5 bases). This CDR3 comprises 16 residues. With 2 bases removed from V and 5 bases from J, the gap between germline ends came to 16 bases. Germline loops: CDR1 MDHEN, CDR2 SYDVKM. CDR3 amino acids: CASSLTYGAWDQPQHF. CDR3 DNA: TGTGCCAGCAGTTTAACTTACGGGGCTTGGGATCAGCCCCAGCATTTT.

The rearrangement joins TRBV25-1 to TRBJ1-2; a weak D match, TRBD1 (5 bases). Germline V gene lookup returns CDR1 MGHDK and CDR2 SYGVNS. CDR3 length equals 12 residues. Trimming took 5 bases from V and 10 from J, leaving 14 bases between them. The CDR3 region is CASSQRGAFYTF. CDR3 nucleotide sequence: TGTGCCAGCAGTCAGAGGGGTGCATTCTACACCTTC.

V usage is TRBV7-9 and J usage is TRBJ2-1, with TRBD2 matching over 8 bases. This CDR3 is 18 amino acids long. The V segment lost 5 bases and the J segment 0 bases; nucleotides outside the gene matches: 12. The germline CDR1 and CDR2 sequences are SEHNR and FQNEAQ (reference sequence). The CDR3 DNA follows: TGTGCCAGCAGCCACAATAAGCGGGAGCCCTCCTCCTACAATGAGCAGTTCTTC. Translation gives CASSHNKREPSSYNEQFF. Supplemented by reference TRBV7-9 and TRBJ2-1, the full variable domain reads DTGVSQNPRHKITKRGQNVTFRCDPISEHNRLYWYRQTLGQGPEFLTYFQNEAQLEKSRLLSDRFSAERPKGSFSTLEIQRTEQGDSAMYLCASSHNKREPSSYNEQFFGPGTRLTVL.

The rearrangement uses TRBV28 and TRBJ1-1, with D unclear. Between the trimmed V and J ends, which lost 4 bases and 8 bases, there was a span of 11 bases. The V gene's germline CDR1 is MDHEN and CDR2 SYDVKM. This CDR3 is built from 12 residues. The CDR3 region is CASSSSWVEAFF. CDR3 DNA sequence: TGTGCCAGCAGTTCCTCTTGGGTGGAAGCTTTCTTT.

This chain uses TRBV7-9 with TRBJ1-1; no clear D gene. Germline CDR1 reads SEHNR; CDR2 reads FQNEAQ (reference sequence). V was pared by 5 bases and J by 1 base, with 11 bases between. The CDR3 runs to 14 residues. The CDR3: CASSPPMSNTEAFF. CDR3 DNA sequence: TGTGCCAGCAGCCCCCCTATGTCGAACACTGAAGCTTTCTTT.

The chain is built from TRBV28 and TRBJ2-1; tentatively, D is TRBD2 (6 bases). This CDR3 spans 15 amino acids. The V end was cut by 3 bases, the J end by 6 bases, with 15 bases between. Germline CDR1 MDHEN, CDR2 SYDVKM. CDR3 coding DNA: TGTGCCAGCAGTTTCGGGCGGGACTTTCTCAATGAGCAGTTCTTC. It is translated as CASSFGRDFLNEQFF.

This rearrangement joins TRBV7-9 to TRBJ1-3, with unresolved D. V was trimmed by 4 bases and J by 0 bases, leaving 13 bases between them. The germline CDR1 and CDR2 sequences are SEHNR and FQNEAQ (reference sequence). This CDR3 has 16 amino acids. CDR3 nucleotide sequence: TGTGCCAGCAGCTCGACACCGCTTATCTCTGGAAACACCATATATTTT. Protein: CASSSTPLISGNTIYF.

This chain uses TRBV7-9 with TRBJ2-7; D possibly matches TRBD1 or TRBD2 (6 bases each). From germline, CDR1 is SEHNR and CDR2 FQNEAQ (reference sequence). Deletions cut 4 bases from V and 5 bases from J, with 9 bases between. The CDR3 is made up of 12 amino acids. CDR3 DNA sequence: TGTGCCAGCAGCTGGGGGGCGGACGAGCAGTACTTC. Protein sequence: CASSWGADEQYF.

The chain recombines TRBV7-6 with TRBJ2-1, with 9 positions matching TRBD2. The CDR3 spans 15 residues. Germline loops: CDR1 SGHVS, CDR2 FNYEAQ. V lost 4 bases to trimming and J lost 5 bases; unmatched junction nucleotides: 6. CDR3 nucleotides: TGTGCCAGCAGCTCCTTAGCGGGAGAGAACAATGAGCAGTTCTTC. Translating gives CASSSLAGENNEQFF.

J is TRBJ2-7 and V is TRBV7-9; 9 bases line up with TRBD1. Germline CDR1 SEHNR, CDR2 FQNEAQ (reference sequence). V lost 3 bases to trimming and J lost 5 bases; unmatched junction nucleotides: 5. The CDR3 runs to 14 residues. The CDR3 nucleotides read TGTGCCAGCAGCTTCTTGGGACAGGGCCACGAGCAGTACTTC. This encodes CASSFLGQGHEQYF.

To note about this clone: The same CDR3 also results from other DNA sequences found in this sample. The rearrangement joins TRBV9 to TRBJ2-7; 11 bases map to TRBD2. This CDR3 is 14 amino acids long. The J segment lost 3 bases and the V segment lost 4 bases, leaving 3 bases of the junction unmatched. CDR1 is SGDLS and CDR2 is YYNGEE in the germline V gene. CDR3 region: CASSSGTSGYEQYF. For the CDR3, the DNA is TGTGCCAGCAGCTCAGGGACTAGCGGCTACGAGCAGTACTTC. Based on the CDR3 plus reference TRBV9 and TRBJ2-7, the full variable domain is DSGVTQTPKHLITATGQRVTLRCSPRSGDLSVYWYQQSLDQGLQFLIQYYNGEERAKGNILERFSAQQFPDLHSELNLSSLELGDSALYFCASSSGTSGYEQYFGPGTRLTVT.

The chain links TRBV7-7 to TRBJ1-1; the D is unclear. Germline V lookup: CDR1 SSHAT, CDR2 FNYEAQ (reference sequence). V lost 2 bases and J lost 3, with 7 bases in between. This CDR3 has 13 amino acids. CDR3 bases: TGTGCCAGCAGCTTAAAAAGGGACACTGAAGCTTTCTTT. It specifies CASSLKRDTEAFF.

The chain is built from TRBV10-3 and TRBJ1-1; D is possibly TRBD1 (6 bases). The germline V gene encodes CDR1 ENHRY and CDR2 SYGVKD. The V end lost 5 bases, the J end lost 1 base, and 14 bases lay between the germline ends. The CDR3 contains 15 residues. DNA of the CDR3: TGTGCCATCAGTTTGGACAGACAATCGAACACTGAAGCTTTCTTT. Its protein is CAISLDRQSNTEAFF.

CDR3 DNA sequence: TGTGCCAGCAGCTCCCAGACAGGTTTTCCGACAGATACGCAGTATTTT. This gives the protein CASSSQTGFPTDTQYF. J is TRBJ2-3 and V is TRBV5-6, with a tentative D call TRBD1 (6 bases). The germline CDR1 and CDR2 sequences are SGHDT and YYEEEE. There are 16 residues in the CDR3. V lost 3 bases and J 3 bases, leaving 17 bases between the germline ends. Full variable domain (rest looked up from reference TRBV5-6 and TRBJ2-3): DAGVTQSPTHLIKTRGQQVTLRCSPKSGHDTVSWYQQALGQGPQFIFQYYEEEERQRGNFPDRFSGHQFPNYSSELNVNALLLGDSALYLCASSSQTGFPTDTQYFGPGTRLTVL.